The 28 T cell receptor beta chains in this list originate from one sample, sequenced in a study of metastatic and nonmetastatic thyroid tumors. Via MiXCR, TCRdb re-called the PCR reads. The top ten hold about 20% of the sample, which has about 13,000 clones, under 30% seen once. No patient had received any treatment before thyroid surgery. The sample taken for sequencing was tumor tissue. The receptors shown here come from a female donor with papillary thyroid cancer or a benign thyroid nodule (not recorded which). Some clones in this sample may be carry-over from other donors' samples.

This clone occurred a few times. The chain is built from TRBV27 and TRBJ2-1; TRBD2 agrees at 7 bases. The CDR3 extends over 16 amino acids. Germline assignment: CDR1 MNHEY and CDR2 SMNVEV (reference sequence). V shed 5 bases and J 6 bases; nucleotides not matched to a gene: 13. The CDR3 loop is CASSAVRTSRGNEQFF. For the CDR3, the DNA is TGTGCCAGCAGTGCCGTCCGGACTAGTCGCGGCAATGAGCAGTTCTTC.

V gene TRBV20-1 combines with J gene TRBJ2-7, with 11 bases matching TRBD2. Trimming took 5 bases from V and 5 from J; bases not matched to a gene: 8. This CDR3 has 14 residues. The germline gives CDR1 DFQATT, CDR2 SNEGSKA (reference sequence). The CDR3 DNA sequence: TGCAGTGCTGGAAGACTAGCGGGAAAGAACGAGCAGTACTTC. Amino acid sequence: CSAGRLAGKNEQYF.

The chain joins TRBV6-2 or TRBV6-3 to TRBJ2-7; D perhaps matches TRBD2 (7 bases). In germline, CDR1 is MNHEY, CDR2 SVGEGT. Trimming took off 5 bases at V and 0 bases at J, with 23 bases between the two ends. CDR3 length: 18 residues. CDR3 amino acids: CASSPRGAGPGTSYEQYF. In nucleotides, the CDR3 is TGTGCCAGCAGTCCCCGGGGGGCCGGGCCGGGGACCTCCTACGAGCAGTACTTC.

Only one count was recorded for this clone. The chain is built from TRBV20-1 and TRBJ2-1; the match to TRBD1 covers 9 bases. V shed 1 base and J 6 bases; nucleotides not matched to a gene: 7. There are 15 residues in the CDR3. Germline CDR1 is DFQATT and CDR2 is SNEGSKA (reference sequence). The CDR3 protein is CSARAVDRGTNEQFF. CDR3 nucleotides: TGCAGTGCTAGAGCCGTTGACAGGGGGACCAATGAGCAGTTCTTC.

This clone was picked up a small number of times. An end of the junction differs from the germline gene, which may be a read error. The genes are TRBV6-1 and TRBJ2-5, with D tentatively TRBD2 (6 bases). Germline lookup yields CDR1 MNHNS and CDR2 SASEGT. CDR3 length: 16 residues. As DNA, the CDR3 is TGTGCCATCAGTGTAGGGACGGTCGGGGGACAAGAGACCCAGTACTTC. Translated, it gives CAISVGTVGGQETQYF.

This clone was observed a few times. CDR3 sequence reads: CASSAGAASSYNSPLHF. For the CDR3, the DNA is TGTGCCAGCAGTGCTGGGGCGGCGAGCTCCTATAATTCACCCCTCCACTTT. V usage is TRBV6-1 and J usage is TRBJ1-6; possibly TRBD1 for D (5 bases). CDR3 size: 17 residues. CDR1 is MNHNS, CDR2 SASEGT, per germline. V was cut by 4 bases and J by 0 bases, with 13 bases left in between.

This clone was detected many times. This chain links TRBV20-1 with TRBJ1-5; D gene unclear. The V end was cut by 3 bases, the J end by 5 bases, with 14 bases between. The CDR3 consists of 14 residues. Germline assignment: CDR1 DFQATT and CDR2 SNEGSKA (reference sequence). In DNA form, the CDR3 reads TGCAGTGCTAGGTCGTCGGGGTCGGATCAGCCCCAGCATTTT. Protein sequence: CSARSSGSDQPQHF.

Within the sample, this clone is medium-sized. This chain joins TRBV6-1 and TRBJ1-2; D is possibly TRBD1 (6 bases). V was pared by 2 bases and J by 6 bases, with 10 bases between. In germline, CDR1 is MNHNS, CDR2 SASEGT. CDR3 length: 13 residues. The CDR3 nucleotides read TGTGCCAGCAGTGAAAACAGGGATAATGGCTACACCTTC. Protein product: CASSENRDNGYTF.

The sample holds many counts of this clone. The chain is built from TRBV25-1 and TRBJ1-1; 7 bases fit TRBD1. V was clipped by 5 bases and J by 4 bases; unmatched bases: 31. CDR3 size: 22 residues. The V gene's germline CDR1 is MGHDK and CDR2 SYGVNS. The CDR3 DNA reads TGTGCCAGCAGTCCCGCCCAATACGGTGTCAGGGGGGGCCCCCAGCCAGGCACTGAAGCTTTCTTT. Translating gives CASSPAQYGVRGGPQPGTEAFF.

At least ten counts were recorded for this clone. CDR3: CASSEYRDHTGELFF. DNA of the CDR3: TGTGCCAGCAGTGAGTACAGGGACCATACCGGGGAGCTGTTTTTT. The chain employs TRBV25-1 and TRBJ2-2; D possibly corresponds to TRBD1 (6 bases). The germline gives CDR1 MGHDK, CDR2 SYGVNS. V gave up 3 bases and J gave up 5 bases, with 13 bases separating them. The CDR3 is 15 amino acids. The whole variable domain, remainder taken from reference TRBV25-1 and TRBJ2-2, is EADIYQTPRYLVIGTGKKITLECSQTMGHDKMYWYQQDPGMELHLIHYSYGVNSTEKGDLSSESTVSRIRTEHFPLTLESARPSHTSQYLCASSEYRDHTGELFFGEGSRLTVL.

In this sample, this clone turned up many times. This chain links TRBV7-8 with TRBJ2-2; possible D gene TRBD1, 6 bases. The CDR3 has 15 amino acids. The germline V and J ends were trimmed by 5 bases and 3 bases, with 13 bases remaining between them. Per the germline V gene, CDR1 is SGHVS and CDR2 is FQNEAQ. CDR3 loop: CASSPPTGYTGELFF. The CDR3 bases are TGTGCCAGCAGCCCTCCCACAGGGTACACCGGGGAGCTGTTTTTT. The whole variable domain, remainder taken from reference TRBV7-8 and TRBJ2-2, is GAGVSQSPRYKVAKRGQDVALRCDPISGHVSLFWYQQALGQGPEFLTYFQNEAQLDKSGLPSDRFFAERPEGSVSTLKIQRTQQEDSAVYLCASSPPTGYTGELFFGEGSRLTVL.

This clone was detected many times. Other nucleotide sequences from this sample produce the same CDR3. The chain links TRBV7-6 to TRBJ2-1; 9 positions match TRBD1. V trimming: 3 bases; J trimming: 8 bases; junction bases outside the gene matches: 20. The CDR3 runs 19 residues. Germline CDR1 and CDR2: SGHVS and FNYEAQ. This CDR3 reads CASSLTGLLGGQGVDEQFF. The CDR3 coding sequence is TGTGCCAGCAGCTTGACGGGGCTGCTCGGGGGACAGGGAGTCGATGAGCAGTTCTTC.

This clone has at least ten counts. A much larger clone differs from this one at a single base, so this may be a read error. Other DNA sequences in the same sample also yield this CDR3. The chain recombines TRBV6-5 with TRBJ1-1, with no clear D. Germline CDR1 is MNHEY and CDR2 is SVGAGI. This CDR3 spans 15 amino acids. The CDR3 bases are TGTGCCAGCAGTTACTCCACTGCAGGCGACACTGAGGCTTTCTTT. This gives the protein CASSYSTAGDTEAFF.

This chain uses TRBV5-1 with TRBJ2-1; TRBD2 matches 14 bases. This CDR3 has 17 amino acids. V shed 2 bases, J shed 10 bases, and the junction held 11 bases outside the gene matches. Germline loops: CDR1 SGHRS, CDR2 YFSETQ. CDR3 sequence (DNA): TGCGCCAGCAGCTTTAGCCCGGGACTAGCGGGGGAAGGAGAGCAGTTCTTC. As protein: CASSFSPGLAGEGEQFF.

This clone was seen repeatedly, ten times or more. CDR3: CAWRDKRTGRDQPQHF. CDR3 sequence (DNA): TGTGCCTGGAGGGATAAAAGGACAGGGAGAGATCAGCCCCAGCATTTT. The V and J genes are TRBV30 and TRBJ1-5, with 8 bases that match TRBD1. The CDR3 spans 16 residues. Germline CDR1 and CDR2: GTSNPN and SVGIG (reference sequence). The V segment lost 3 bases and the J segment 5 bases; nucleotides outside the gene matches: 12.

This chain links TRBV6-1 with TRBJ2-3; D may be TRBD2 (6 bases). Germline V gene sequence: CDR1 MNHNS, CDR2 SASEGT. CDR3 size: 16 residues. The V end lost 0 bases, the J end lost 7 bases, and 17 bases lay between the germline ends. Here the CDR3 DNA reads TGTGCCAGCAGTGAAGCGCCTCCGGTGCGGGGATATACGCAGTATTTT. This translates into CASSEAPPVRGYTQYF.

The chain links TRBV11-2 to TRBJ1-2; a weak D match, TRBD1 (6 bases). Deletions cut 0 bases from V and 6 bases from J, with 11 bases between. CDR1 is SGHAT, CDR2 FQNNGV, per germline. The CDR3 loop spans 14 amino acids. The CDR3 reads CASSLERGADGYTF. CDR3 nucleotide sequence: TGTGCCAGCAGCTTAGAGCGGGGGGCGGATGGCTACACCTTC.

In its sample, this clone was seen many times. The V gene is TRBV30, the J gene TRBJ2-3, with D perhaps assigned TRBD1 or TRBD2 (5 bases each). The germline CDR1 and CDR2 sequences are GTSNPN and SVGIG (reference sequence). Between the trimmed V and J ends, which lost 4 bases and 2 bases, there was a span of 19 bases. The CDR3 is 16 residues long. The CDR3 spells CAWILDWGTPTDTQYF. CDR3 sequence (DNA): TGTGCCTGGATCCTGGACTGGGGGACCCCCACAGATACGCAGTATTTT.

This clone was detected ten times or more. The germline gene is not matched at one end of the junction; a read error may be the cause. The chain uses TRBV28 and TRBJ2-7; tentative D call: TRBD2 (6 bases). Germline CDR1 is MDHEN and CDR2 is SYDVKM. The CDR3 contains 8 residues. The CDR3 DNA reads as TGTGCCACCGGAGGGGAAAACTTC. Protein product: CATGGENF. Combining the CDR3 with reference TRBV28 and TRBJ2-7 gives the whole variable domain DVKVTQSSRYLVKRTGEKVFLECVQDMDHENMFWYRQDPGLGLRLIYFSYDVKMKEKGDIPEGYSVSREKKERFSLILESASTNQTSMYLCATGGENFGPGTRLTVT.

In this sample, this clone turned up a few times. The rearrangement uses TRBV6-6 and TRBJ1-1; D gene unclear. V was cut by 0 bases and J by 6 bases, with 14 bases left in between. This CDR3 is built from 15 residues. CDR1 is MNHNY, CDR2 SVGAGI, per germline (reference sequence). In DNA, the CDR3 is TGTGCCAGCAGTTACTCGCCCTCTACGGGAGCTGAAGCTTTCTTT. It translates to CASSYSPSTGAEAFF.

This clone ranks as medium-sized. This chain links TRBV6-1 with TRBJ2-7, with TRBD2 as a possible D gene (6 bases). Germline values: CDR1 MNHNS, CDR2 SASEGT. V dropped 3 bases and J dropped 7 bases, with 19 bases sitting between them. The CDR3 is 15 residues long. CDR3 region: CASSDGTLDLGEQYF. The CDR3 nucleotides are TGTGCCAGCAGTGACGGGACTTTGGACCTTGGTGAGCAGTACTTC.

This clone was found once. J is TRBJ2-7 and V is TRBV20-1, with TRBD2 identical over 16 bases. V shed 4 bases and J 5 bases; nucleotides not matched to a gene: 11. Germline values: CDR1 DFQATT, CDR2 SNEGSKA (reference sequence). The CDR3 runs to 17 residues. CDR3 sequence reads: CSATNGTSGRAVNEQYF. The CDR3 DNA reads TGCAGTGCTACCAACGGGACTAGCGGGAGGGCCGTTAACGAGCAGTACTTC.

This clone was recorded at least ten times. V is TRBV11-3 and J is TRBJ1-1, with 8 bases identical to TRBD1. The V and J ends lost 1 base and 4 bases, in that order; junction bases with no gene match: 5. Germline loops: CDR1 SGHNT, CDR2 YENEEA. CDR3 length equals 15 residues. The CDR3 region has the DNA TGTGCCAGCAGCTTAGGCGTAGGACAGGGCACTGAAGCTTTCTTT. Its protein product is CASSLGVGQGTEAFF.

Only one count was recorded for this clone. The V and J genes are TRBV4-1 and TRBJ2-7; TRBD1 agrees at 8 bases. Germline V lookup: CDR1 MGHRA, CDR2 YSYEKL. This CDR3 has 15 residues. V shed 3 bases and J 1 base; nucleotides not matched to a gene: 5. As DNA, the CDR3 is TGCGCCAGCAGCCATTCGGACAGGGATTCCTACGAGCAGTACTTC. Amino acid sequence: CASSHSDRDSYEQYF.

This clone was counted at least ten times. V usage is TRBV11-1 and J usage is TRBJ2-7; 8 bases align to TRBD2. The junction had 10 bases not matched to a gene; V was cut back by 2 bases and J by 4 bases. Germline CDR1 and CDR2: SGHAT and FQDESV (reference sequence). The CDR3 length is 16 residues. As DNA, the CDR3 is TGTGCCAGCAGCTTACGGCGGGGGGCGATTGTTTACGAGCAGTACTTC. Translated, it gives CASSLRRGAIVYEQYF.

This clone counts as medium-sized. The rearrangement joins TRBV7-6 to TRBJ2-5; D uncertain. The V gene's germline CDR1 is SGHVS and CDR2 FNYEAQ. V dropped 2 bases and J dropped 5 bases, with 6 bases sitting between them. The CDR3 consists of 12 residues. The CDR3 sequence is CASSLSRETQYF. The CDR3 DNA reads TGTGCCAGCAGCTTATCGCGGGAGACCCAGTACTTC. The variable domain in full, completed from reference TRBV7-6 and TRBJ2-5, reads GAGVSQSPRYKVTKRGQDVALRCDPISGHVSLYWYRQALGQGPEFLTYFNYEAQQDKSGLPNDRFSAERPEGSISTLTIQRTEQRDSAMYRCASSLSRETQYFGPGTRLLVL.

The V call is TRBV7-2, the J call TRBJ2-3; D is unclear. Trimming left V 0 bases short and J 1 base short, with 11 bases between. From germline, CDR1 is SGHTA and CDR2 FQGNSA. This CDR3 region has 16 residues. The chain's CDR3 is CASSLAASTRTDTQYF. Written as DNA, the CDR3 is TGTGCCAGCAGCTTAGCAGCCTCGACACGCACAGATACGCAGTATTTT. Complete variable domain (other parts from reference TRBV7-2 and TRBJ2-3): GAGVSQSPSNKVTEKGKDVELRCDPISGHTALYWYRQSLGQGLEFLIYFQGNSAPDKSGLPSDRFSAERTGGSVSTLTIQRTQQEDSAVYLCASSLAASTRTDTQYFGPGTRLTVL.

Concerning this clone: The junction differs from germline at one of its ends, possibly a read error. This specimen includes other DNA sequences encoding the same CDR3. This chain joins TRBV7-3 and TRBJ2-2; D not certain. The germline V gene has CDR1 SGHTA and CDR2 FQGTGA. The CDR3 has 13 residues. CDR3 loop: CASSLTNTGELFF. For the CDR3, the DNA is TGTGCCAGCAGCTTAACTAACACCGGTGAGCTGTTTTTT.